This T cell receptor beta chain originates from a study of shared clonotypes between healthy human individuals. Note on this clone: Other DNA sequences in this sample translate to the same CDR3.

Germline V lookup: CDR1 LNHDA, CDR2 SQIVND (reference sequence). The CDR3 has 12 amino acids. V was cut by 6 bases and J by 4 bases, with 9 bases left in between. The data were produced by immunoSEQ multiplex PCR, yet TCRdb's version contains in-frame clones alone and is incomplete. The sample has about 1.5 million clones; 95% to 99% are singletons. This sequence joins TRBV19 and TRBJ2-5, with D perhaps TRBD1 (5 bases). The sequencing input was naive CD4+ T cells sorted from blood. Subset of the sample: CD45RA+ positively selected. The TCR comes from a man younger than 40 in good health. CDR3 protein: CASSIRGETQYF. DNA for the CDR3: TGTGCCAGTAGCATTAGGGGAGAGACCCAGTACTTC.